A single TCR beta chain is shown here with its context. Its antigen is as yet unknown. A second about 7 to 11 cycle PCR used barcoded and J-beta primers. Each CDR3 protein gets one entry after TCRdb re-called the 5' RACE reads with MiXCR. The sample records about a million distinct CDR3 sequences, just over 50% being singletons. This record belongs to a study of blood T cells in healthy people across ages. The germline V gene has CDR1 DFQATT and CDR2 SNEGSKA (reference sequence). The CDR3 runs 11 residues. Trimming removed 5 bases at V and 3 bases at J, with 7 bases between. Whole-study findings and limits: With naive T cell percentage, TCR beta diversity showed a strong correlation. Age showed a roughly linear inverse relationship with TCR beta diversity per million T cells.

The rearrangement uses TRBV20-1 and TRBJ1-2; D is perhaps TRBD1 (5 bases). The source is an older woman in good health. Sequencing input: blood. CDR3 loop: CSALRDYGYTF. CDR3 sequence (DNA): TGCAGTGCTCTCAGGGACTATGGCTACACCTTC.